The 15 T cell receptor beta chains below were found in one sample sequenced in a study of monozygotic twins with cystic fibrosis. The assay was immunoSEQ multiplex PCR, and TCRdb's table has in-frame clones only and misses some. The sample shows fewer than 20,000 clones, around 97% of them seen only once. The sequenced sample consisted of blood. The receptors here all came from a woman between 25 and 40 years old with cystic fibrosis.

This chain joins TRBV7-8 and TRBJ1-2; 9 nucleotides match TRBD1. The CDR3 runs to 14 residues. After removal of 5 bases from V and 2 bases from J, the junction contained 3 bases not matched to a gene. In germline, CDR1 is SGHVS, CDR2 FQNEAQ. CDR3 loop: CASSPDRGNYGYTF. The CDR3 DNA reads as TGTGCCAGCAGCCCTGACAGGGGGAACTATGGCTACACCTTC.

The chain couples TRBV7-8 to TRBJ2-1, with D hard to call. The length of the CDR3 is 11 residues. Germline lookup yields CDR1 SGHVS and CDR2 FQNEAQ. Trimming took off 3 bases at V and 9 bases at J, with 6 bases between the two ends. The CDR3 coding sequence is TGTGCCAGCAGCTTCTCGCCTGAGCAGTTCTTC. It translates to CASSFSPEQFF.

The chain links TRBV5-1 to TRBJ1-5; D gene uncertain. The V end was cut by 0 bases, the J end by 7 bases, with 11 bases between. Per germline, CDR1 SGHRS and CDR2 YFSETQ. The CDR3 has 14 residues. This chain's CDR3 is CASSLEAGLQPQHF. The CDR3 bases are TGCGCCAGCAGCTTGGAAGCTGGGTTGCAGCCCCAGCATTTT.

A remark on this clone: Compared with germline, one end of the junction differs, possibly owing to a read error. This rearrangement joins TRBV6-1 to TRBJ1-2, with 7 nucleotides matching TRBD1. Germline CDR1 MNHNS, CDR2 SASEGT. This CDR3 is 12 amino acids long. CDR3 region: CASSMSRQGPAF. CDR3 DNA sequence: TGTGCCAGCAGTATGTCCAGACAGGGTCCCGCCTTC.

This chain joins TRBV19 and TRBJ1-1; 8 positions match TRBD1. The CDR3 runs to 14 residues. J lost 5 bases, V lost 6 bases, and 8 bases had no gene match. The germline V gene encodes CDR1 LNHDA and CDR2 SQIVND (reference sequence). CDR3 sequence: CASRPGGPGTEAFF. The CDR3 bases are TGTGCCAGTAGACCAGGGGGCCCGGGGACTGAAGCTTTCTTT.

This rearrangement joins TRBV18 to TRBJ1-1, with no clear D. The CDR3 is 12 residues long. V lost 3 bases, J lost 7 bases, and 9 bases lay in between. Germline values: CDR1 KGHSH, CDR2 LQKENI. The CDR3 nucleotides read TGTGCCAGCTCACCCGGGGAGCATGAAGCTTTCTTT. It yields the protein CASSPGEHEAFF.

The chain uses TRBV2 and TRBJ1-6; TRBD1 agrees at 8 bases. CDR1 SNHLY and CDR2 FYNNEI come from the germline V gene. J gave up 0 bases and V 8 bases, and 15 bases lay outside the gene matches. The CDR3 has 19 residues. CDR3 DNA: TGTGCCAGCTCAGTCCAAGGGGACAGGACTAGCTCCTATAATTCACCCCTCCACTTT. It translates to CASSVQGDRTSSYNSPLHF.

The J gene is TRBJ2-5, the V gene TRBV2; 9 bases are shared with TRBD2. The trim removed 5 bases at V and 4 bases at J, leaving 5 bases unmatched. The CDR3 runs to 14 residues. Germline V gives CDR1 SNHLY, CDR2 FYNNEI. Here the CDR3 reads CASSPAGGGETQYF. The CDR3, as DNA: TGTGCCAGCAGTCCAGCGGGGGGCGGAGAGACCCAGTACTTC.

J is TRBJ2-3 and V is TRBV5-1; D is unresolved. Germline V gives CDR1 SGHRS, CDR2 YFSETQ. Trimming removed 6 bases from V and 1 base from J, with 9 bases in between. The CDR3 has 13 amino acids. The CDR3 protein is CASKTGGTDTQYF. CDR3 bases: TGCGCCAGCAAGACTGGGGGCACAGATACGCAGTATTTT. Variable domain in full (rest from reference TRBV5-1 and TRBJ2-3): KAGVTQTPRYLIKTRGQQVTLSCSPISGHRSVSWYQQTPGQGLQFLFEYFSETQRNKGNFPGRFSGRQFSNSRSEMNVSTLELGDSALYLCASKTGGTDTQYFGPGTRLTVL.

The V gene is TRBV5-1, the J gene TRBJ2-2; 10 nucleotides agree with TRBD2. J gave up 6 bases and V 3 bases, and 2 bases lay outside the gene matches. Germline CDR1 SGHRS, CDR2 YFSETQ. The CDR3 contains 14 residues. In DNA form, the CDR3 reads TGCGCCAGCAGCTACCTAGCGGGGGCCGGGGAGCTGTTTTTT. This sequence encodes CASSYLAGAGELFF.

This sequence joins TRBV15 and TRBJ2-2, with D possibly called TRBD1 or TRBD2 (5 bases each). CDR1 and CDR2 from the germline V gene are LNHNV and YYDKDF (reference sequence). Trimming took 1 base from V and 6 from J, leaving 12 bases between them. The length of the CDR3 is 15 residues. CDR3 sequence: CATSRAGTTSGELFF. In nucleotides, the CDR3 is TGTGCCACCAGCAGAGCGGGGACGACATCCGGGGAGCTGTTTTTT.

V gene TRBV6-5 combines with J gene TRBJ1-2, with 7 bases aligning to TRBD1. This CDR3 region has 13 residues. Germline values: CDR1 MNHEY, CDR2 SVGAGI. Trimming took 2 bases from V and 8 from J; bases not matched to a gene: 5. CDR3 region: CASSYQQGFGYTF. For the CDR3, the DNA is TGTGCCAGCAGTTACCAACAGGGGTTCGGCTACACCTTC.

The chain employs TRBV15 and TRBJ2-7, with 13 bases fitting TRBD2. Germline V gives CDR1 LNHNV, CDR2 YYDKDF (reference sequence). The CDR3 sequence is 19 residues long. V trimming: 1 base; J trimming: 7 bases; junction bases outside the gene matches: 16. CDR3 residues: CATSRAGTSGESYPWEQYF. The CDR3 nucleotides are TGTGCCACCAGCAGAGCCGGGACTAGCGGGGAGTCCTACCCCTGGGAGCAGTACTTC.

The CDR3 loop reads CASSLGLKSQETQYF. The CDR3, as DNA: TGTGCCAGCAGCTTGGGTCTTAAATCCCAAGAGACCCAGTACTTC. J is TRBJ2-5 and V is TRBV5-4; D unresolved. This CDR3 is built from 15 residues. Deletions cut 0 bases from V and 1 base from J, with 10 bases between. Germline V gene sequence: CDR1 SGHNT, CDR2 YYREEE (reference sequence).

The chain uses TRBV5-6 and TRBJ1-1, with D tentatively TRBD1 (5 bases). Germline lookup yields CDR1 SGHDT and CDR2 YYEEEE. V lost 3 bases to trimming and J lost 11 bases, with 14 bases between them. The CDR3 contains 12 residues. This CDR3 is CASSWGSLDAFF. CDR3 in DNA: TGTGCCAGCAGCTGGGGCAGTCTCGATGCTTTCTTT.